This T cell receptor beta chain was recorded in a study of T cells after yellow fever vaccination. Findings and limits, study-wide: The secondary response peaked faster, at day 5 versus 15, but was weaker.

TCRdb re-analysed the 5' RACE reads in MiXCR, keeping a single row per CDR3 protein. The data hold some 300,000 distinct CDR3 sequences, with roughly 4% observed a single time. To note about this clonotype: Its antigen remains unidentified.

The CDR3 extends over 13 amino acids. Germline CDR1 reads GTSNPN; CDR2 reads SVGIG (reference sequence). V shed 0 bases and J shed 3 bases, with 9 bases lying between them. This sample comprised PBMCs, obtained on the day of the yellow fever booster vaccination. The chain joins TRBV30 to TRBJ2-7, with D tentatively TRBD2 (6 bases). The clonotype comes from a man aged 18-30 years who received the YFV17D yellow fever vaccine. The CDR3 sequence: CAWSVREFYEQYF. DNA of the CDR3: TGTGCCTGGAGTGTGCGGGAATTCTACGAGCAGTACTTC.